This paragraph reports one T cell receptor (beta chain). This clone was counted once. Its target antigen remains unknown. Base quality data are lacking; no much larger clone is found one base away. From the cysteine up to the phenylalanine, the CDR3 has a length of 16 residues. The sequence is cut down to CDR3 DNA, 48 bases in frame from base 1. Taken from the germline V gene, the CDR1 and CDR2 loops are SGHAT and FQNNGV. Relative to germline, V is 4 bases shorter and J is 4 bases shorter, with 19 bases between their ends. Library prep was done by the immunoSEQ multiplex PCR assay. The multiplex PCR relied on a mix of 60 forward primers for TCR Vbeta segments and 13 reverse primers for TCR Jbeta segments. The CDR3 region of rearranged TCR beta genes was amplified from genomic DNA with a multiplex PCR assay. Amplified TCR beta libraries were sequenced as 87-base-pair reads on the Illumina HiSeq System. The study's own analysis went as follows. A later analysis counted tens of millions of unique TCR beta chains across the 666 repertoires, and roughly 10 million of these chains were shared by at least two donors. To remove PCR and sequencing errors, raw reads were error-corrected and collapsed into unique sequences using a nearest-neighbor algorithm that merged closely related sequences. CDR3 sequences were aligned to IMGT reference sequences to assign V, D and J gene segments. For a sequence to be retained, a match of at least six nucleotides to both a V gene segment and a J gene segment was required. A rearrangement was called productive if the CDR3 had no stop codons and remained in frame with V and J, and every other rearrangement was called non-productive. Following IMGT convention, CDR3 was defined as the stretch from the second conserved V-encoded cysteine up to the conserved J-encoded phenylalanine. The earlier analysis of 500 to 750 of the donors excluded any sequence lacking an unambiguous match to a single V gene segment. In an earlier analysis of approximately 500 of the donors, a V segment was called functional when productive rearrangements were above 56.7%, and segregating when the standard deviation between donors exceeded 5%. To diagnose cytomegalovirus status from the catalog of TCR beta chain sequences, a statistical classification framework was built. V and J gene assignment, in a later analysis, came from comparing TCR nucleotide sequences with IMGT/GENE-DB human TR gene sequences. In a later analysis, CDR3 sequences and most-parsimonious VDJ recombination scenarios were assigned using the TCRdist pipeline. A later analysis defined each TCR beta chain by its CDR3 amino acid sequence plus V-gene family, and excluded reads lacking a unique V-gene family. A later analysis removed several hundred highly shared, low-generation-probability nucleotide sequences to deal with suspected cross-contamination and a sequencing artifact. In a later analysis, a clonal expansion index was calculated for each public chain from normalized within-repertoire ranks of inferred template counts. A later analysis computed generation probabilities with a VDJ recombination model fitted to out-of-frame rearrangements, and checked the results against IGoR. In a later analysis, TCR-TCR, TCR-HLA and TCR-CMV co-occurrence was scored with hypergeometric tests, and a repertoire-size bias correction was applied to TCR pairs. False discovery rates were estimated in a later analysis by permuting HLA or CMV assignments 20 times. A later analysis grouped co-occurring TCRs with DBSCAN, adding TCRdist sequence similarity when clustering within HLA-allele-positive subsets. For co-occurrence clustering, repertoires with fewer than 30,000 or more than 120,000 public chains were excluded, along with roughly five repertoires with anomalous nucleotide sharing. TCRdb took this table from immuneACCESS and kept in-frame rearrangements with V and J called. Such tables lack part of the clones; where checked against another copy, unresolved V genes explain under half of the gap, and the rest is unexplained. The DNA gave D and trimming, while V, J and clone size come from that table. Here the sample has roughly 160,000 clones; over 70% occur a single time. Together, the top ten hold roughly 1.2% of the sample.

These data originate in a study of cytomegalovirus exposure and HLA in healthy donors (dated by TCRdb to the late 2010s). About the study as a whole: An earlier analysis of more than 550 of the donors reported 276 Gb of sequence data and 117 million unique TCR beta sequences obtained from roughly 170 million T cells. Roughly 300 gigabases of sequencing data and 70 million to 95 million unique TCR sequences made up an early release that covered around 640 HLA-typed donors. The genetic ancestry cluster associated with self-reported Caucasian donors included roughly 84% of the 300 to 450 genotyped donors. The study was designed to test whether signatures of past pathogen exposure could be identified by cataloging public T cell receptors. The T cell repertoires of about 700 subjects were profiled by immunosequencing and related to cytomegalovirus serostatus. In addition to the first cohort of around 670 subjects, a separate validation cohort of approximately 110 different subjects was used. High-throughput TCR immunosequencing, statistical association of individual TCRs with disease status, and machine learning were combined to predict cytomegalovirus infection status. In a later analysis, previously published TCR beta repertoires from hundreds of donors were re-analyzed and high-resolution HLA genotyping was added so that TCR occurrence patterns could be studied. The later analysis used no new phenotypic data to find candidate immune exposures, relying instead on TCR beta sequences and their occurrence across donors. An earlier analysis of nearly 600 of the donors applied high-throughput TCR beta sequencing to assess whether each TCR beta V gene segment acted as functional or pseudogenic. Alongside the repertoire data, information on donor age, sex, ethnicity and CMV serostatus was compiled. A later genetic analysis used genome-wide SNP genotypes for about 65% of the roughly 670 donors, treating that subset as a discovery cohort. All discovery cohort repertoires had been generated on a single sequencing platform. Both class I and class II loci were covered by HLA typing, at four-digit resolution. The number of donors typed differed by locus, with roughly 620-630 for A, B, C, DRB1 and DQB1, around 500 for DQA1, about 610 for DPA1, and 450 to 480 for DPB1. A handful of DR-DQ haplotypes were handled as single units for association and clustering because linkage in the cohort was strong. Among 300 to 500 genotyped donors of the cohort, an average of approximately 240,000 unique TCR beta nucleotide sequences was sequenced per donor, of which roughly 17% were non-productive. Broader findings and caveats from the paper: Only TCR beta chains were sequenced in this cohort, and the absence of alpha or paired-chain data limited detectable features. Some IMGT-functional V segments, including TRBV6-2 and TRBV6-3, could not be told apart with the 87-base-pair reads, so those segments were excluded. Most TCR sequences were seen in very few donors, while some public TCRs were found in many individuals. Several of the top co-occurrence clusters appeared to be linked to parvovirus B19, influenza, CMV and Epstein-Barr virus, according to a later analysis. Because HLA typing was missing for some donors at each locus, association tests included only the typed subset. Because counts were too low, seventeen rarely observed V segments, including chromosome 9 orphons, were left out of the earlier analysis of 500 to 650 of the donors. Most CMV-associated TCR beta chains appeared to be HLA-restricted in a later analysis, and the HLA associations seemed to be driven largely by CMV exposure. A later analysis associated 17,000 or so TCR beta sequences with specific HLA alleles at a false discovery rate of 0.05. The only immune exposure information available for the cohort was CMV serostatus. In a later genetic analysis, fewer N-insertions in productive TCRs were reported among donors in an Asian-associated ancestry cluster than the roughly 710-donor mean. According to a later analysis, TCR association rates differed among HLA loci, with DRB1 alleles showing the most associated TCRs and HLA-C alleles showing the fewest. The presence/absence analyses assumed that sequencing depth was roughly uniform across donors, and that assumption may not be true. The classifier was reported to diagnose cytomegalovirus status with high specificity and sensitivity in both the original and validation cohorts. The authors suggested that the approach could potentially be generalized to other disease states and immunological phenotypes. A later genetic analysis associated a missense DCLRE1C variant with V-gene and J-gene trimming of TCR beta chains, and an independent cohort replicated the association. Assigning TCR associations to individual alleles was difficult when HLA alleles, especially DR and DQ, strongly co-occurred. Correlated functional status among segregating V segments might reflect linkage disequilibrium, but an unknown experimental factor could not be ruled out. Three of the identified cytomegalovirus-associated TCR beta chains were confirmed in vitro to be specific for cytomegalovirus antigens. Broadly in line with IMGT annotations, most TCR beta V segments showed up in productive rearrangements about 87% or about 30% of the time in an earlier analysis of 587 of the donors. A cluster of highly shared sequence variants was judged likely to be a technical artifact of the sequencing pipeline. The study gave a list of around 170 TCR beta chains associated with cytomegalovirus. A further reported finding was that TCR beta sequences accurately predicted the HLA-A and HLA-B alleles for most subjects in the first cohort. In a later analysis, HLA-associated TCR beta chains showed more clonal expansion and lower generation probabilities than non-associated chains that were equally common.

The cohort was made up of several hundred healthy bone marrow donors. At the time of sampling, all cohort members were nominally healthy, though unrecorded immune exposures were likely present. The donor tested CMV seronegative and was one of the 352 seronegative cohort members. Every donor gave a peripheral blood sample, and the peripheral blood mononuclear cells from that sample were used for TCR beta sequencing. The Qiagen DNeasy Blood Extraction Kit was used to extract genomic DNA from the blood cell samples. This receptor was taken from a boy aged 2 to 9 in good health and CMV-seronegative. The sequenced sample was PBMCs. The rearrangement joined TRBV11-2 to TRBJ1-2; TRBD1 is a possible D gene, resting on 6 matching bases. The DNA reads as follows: TGTGCCAGCAGCTCCCGCACCGAGACAGGCGGCTATGGCTACACCTTC. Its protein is CASSSRTETGGYGYTF.